The clone carrying this T cell receptor (beta chain) is termed medium-sized. The antigen is not known. This CDR3 spans 14 amino acids. V was trimmed by 6 bases and J by 5 bases, leaving 13 bases between them. From germline, CDR1 is LNHDA and CDR2 SQIVND (reference sequence). Researchers amplified the TCR beta CDR3 regions from RNA transcripts. A set of HTBI primers served as the primers for a first-round RT-PCR of the TCR CDR3. TCRdb recomputed calls from the multiplex PCR reads with MiXCR, one row per CDR3 protein. The sample has about 59,000 distinct CDR3 sequences, 53% seen once. The data belong to a study of T cells in Graves' hyperthyroidism and ophthalmopathy. Study-wide findings and caveats: Most clonotypes expanded in thyroid above 0.001 were likewise present in blood.

Diagnoses used clinical symptoms, serum thyroxine and TRAb, thyroid ultrasound and orbital computed tomography. The sample was blood. This sequence was found in a woman aged 60 to 75 with Graves' ophthalmopathy. The chain couples TRBV19 to TRBJ1-4; D may be TRBD1 (5 bases). This chain's CDR3 is CASREQGPNEKLFF. The DNA for the CDR3 is TGTGCCAGTAGGGAGCAGGGACCGAATGAAAAACTGTTTTTT.